The text below deals with one TCR beta chain. Its antigen is not identified. TCR beta libraries were made by quantitative 5'-RACE with molecular barcodes. TCRdb redid the calling of the 5' RACE reads with MiXCR, one entry per CDR3 protein. The sample consists of around 250,000 distinct CDR3 sequences, about 10% of them appearing once. Germline V gives CDR1 SGHRS, CDR2 YFSETQ. The CDR3 spans 16 residues. Trimming cost V 0 bases and J 4 bases; bases outside gene matches: 6. These data come from a study of CD8 T cells in ankylosing spondylitis. General observations from the study: Roughly eight highly homologous variants made up a TCR beta motif that seemed to typify ankylosing spondylitis blood. The clones that were linked to disease were reported to be significantly enriched in matched synovial fluid samples from ankylosing spondylitis patients. Earlier studies detected some motif variants in reactive arthritis synovial fluid and blood.

Sequencing input: blood, either unsorted or a sorted T cell fraction (not recorded which). The origin of this receptor is a male donor with ankylosing spondylitis or in good health (not recorded which). The chain carries TRBV5-1 and TRBJ2-3; 9 nucleotides align to TRBD2. CDR3 protein: CASSLAVAGAADTQYF. The CDR3 coding sequence is TGCGCCAGCAGCTTGGCGGTAGCGGGGGCTGCAGATACGCAGTATTTT. Drawing the rest from reference TRBV5-1 and TRBJ2-3, the complete variable domain is KAGVTQTPRYLIKTRGQQVTLSCSPISGHRSVSWYQQTPGQGLQFLFEYFSETQRNKGNFPGRFSGRQFSNSRSEMNVSTLELGDSALYLCASSLAVAGAADTQYFGPGTRLTVL.